The subject of this entry is one TCR beta chain. These data come from a study of blood T cell repertoires in COVID-19. CDR1 and CDR2 (germline): MNHNY, SVGAGI (reference sequence). Trimming removed 5 bases from V and 5 bases from J; junction bases left unmatched: 14. The CDR3 has 17 amino acids. The repertoire was sequenced with immunoSEQ multiplex PCR; TCRdb's copy has only in-frame clones and lacks some. The data show some 370,000 clones, roughly four fifths seen once. The sample was PBMCs or T cells enriched from blood (not recorded which). V usage is TRBV6-6 and J usage is TRBJ2-1; TRBD2 matches 8 bases. The receptor comes from a woman aged 50 to 65 who had recovered from COVID-19. The CDR3 bases are TGTGCCAGCAGTCCCCCAGTCCCCGCGGGGGGAAACAATGAGCAGTTCTTC. Translating it yields CASSPPVPAGGNNEQFF.